This T cell receptor (beta chain) comes out of a study of tumor-infiltrating lymphocytes in primary liver carcinoma. The wider study: Each sample had roughly 3.65 to 8 million productive TCRbeta reads regardless of tissue type. Study-wide points: Overlap between tumor regions exceeded overlap of tumor with adjacent tissue or blood. Blood fell significantly below tumors in its top-250-clone fraction (p = 0.039).

The CDR3 is 18 amino acids. The germline V gene has CDR1 LGHNA and CDR2 YSLEER. Researchers generated TCR beta cDNA from about 450 ng of total RNA, relying on a constant-region primer. Libraries of TCR beta came from three nested multiplex PCR rounds with slightly modified ARM-PCR. Two initial PCR rounds of about 11 cycles each paired TRBV1-TRBV30 forward primers with a C-beta reverse primer. One entry per CDR3 protein results from TCRdb running MiXCR on the multiplex PCR reads. The data contain fewer than 400,000 distinct CDR3 sequences, roughly 60% of them seen just once; the ten biggest clones take up over 15%. RNA was extracted from whole blood without cell sorting, alongside germline DNA. This clonotype occurred once. The antigen is undetermined. Mismatch with germline at one junction end may stem from a read error.

The clonotype was recovered from a woman aged 25 to 39 with primary liver carcinoma and hepatitis B virus infection. Sequencing used peripheral blood. V and J are TRBV4-3 and TRBJ2-1; TRBD2 matches 10 bases. CDR3 coding DNA: TGCGCCAGCAGCCAAGACGGACTAGCGGCAAGCTCCTACAATGAGCAGTTTTTC. Its translation is CASSQDGLAASSYNEQFF.